This TCR beta chain was captured by sequencing in a study of blood T cell repertoires in COVID-19. Background on the study: Samples came from the United States, Italy and Spain, spanning acute and convalescent COVID-19. Sources were T cells, B-cell-depleted T cells, or PBMCs; the material itself was cDNA or gDNA.

The CDR3 is 14 amino acids. V was pared by 5 bases and J by 4 bases, with 5 bases of the junction left unmatched. Per the germline V gene, CDR1 is SGHVS and CDR2 is FQNEAQ. Repertoires were generated with immunoSEQ multiplex PCR, while TCRdb's copy carries only in-frame clones and drops some. The sample carries about 73,000 clones, more than 80% recorded once. The material sequenced was peripheral blood. This chain links TRBV7-8 with TRBJ1-2, with TRBD1 matching over 9 bases. The source of this sequence is a woman aged 70-85 years with acute or convalescent COVID-19. CDR3 sequence: CASSITGQGYGYTF. For the CDR3, the DNA is TGTGCCAGCAGCATTACGGGACAGGGCTATGGCTACACCTTC.